This TCR beta chain was captured by sequencing in a study of cytomegalovirus exposure and HLA in healthy donors. A multiplex PCR was run with 60 Vbeta primers and 13 Jbeta primers. Clones were sequenced by immunoSEQ multiplex PCR, and TCRdb holds only the in-frame ones, with some missing. The sample holds about 110,000 clones, 70% to 80% seen once. CDR1 GTSNPN and CDR2 SVGIG come from the germline V gene (reference sequence). After removal of 3 bases from V and 4 bases from J, the junction contained 8 bases not matched to a gene. The CDR3 runs to 15 residues. This rearrangement joins TRBV30 to TRBJ1-5, with 8 nucleotides matching TRBD1. Sequences were obtained from PBMCs. The sequence came from a female donor in good health and CMV-seronegative. The CDR3 region is CAWRETGGINQPQHF. DNA for the CDR3: TGTGCCTGGAGAGAAACAGGGGGAATAAATCAGCCCCAGCATTTT.